This T cell receptor beta chain was recovered during a study of cytomegalovirus exposure and HLA in healthy donors. Overall study findings and caveats: Using a false discovery rate of 0.05, a later analysis showed that approximately 17,000 TCR beta sequences were associated with HLA alleles. Most TCR sequences were seen very rarely across donors, but some public TCRs occurred in many. Altogether, 164 TCR beta chains were recorded as cytomegalovirus-associated.

Researchers ran the PCR with 60 Vbeta and 13 Jbeta primers. Produced via immunoSEQ multiplex PCR; TCRdb's table is partial and in-frame only. The sample records about 78,000 clones, around 80% being singletons. About this clone: Its cognate antigen is unknown.

V dropped 6 bases and J dropped 6 bases, with 11 bases sitting between them. From germline, CDR1 is MNHEY and CDR2 SVGAGI. The CDR3 extends over 12 amino acids. This TCR came from a woman between 50 and 59 years old in good health and CMV-seropositive. This chain connects TRBV6-5 to TRBJ2-5; D possibly corresponds to TRBD2 (6 bases). The sequencing input was PBMCs. DNA for the CDR3: TGTGCCAGCAGAGGGGACTGGCAGACCCAGTACTTC. Its translation: CASRGDWQTQYF.